This entry describes one T cell receptor (beta chain). 60 Vbeta and 13 Jbeta primers were used in PCR. The table came from immunoSEQ multiplex PCR; TCRdb's copy has only in-frame clones and leaves some out. The sample contains 180,000 or so clones, about four fifths of which appear only once. The data derive from a study of cytomegalovirus exposure and HLA in healthy donors. Trimming took off 7 bases at V and 2 bases at J, with 11 bases between the two ends. Germline V gives CDR1 SNHLY, CDR2 FYNNEI. CDR3 length equals 13 residues. The rearrangement uses TRBV2 and TRBJ2-5; D possibly corresponds to TRBD1 (5 bases). Material for sequencing was PBMCs. This TCR came from a woman younger than 45 in good health and CMV-seronegative. CDR3 sequence (DNA): TGTGCCAGCACCTTAAGACAGCAAGAGACCCAGTACTTC. This encodes CASTLRQQETQYF.